This is a list of T cell receptor beta chains from one sample in a study of blood T cells in healthy people across ages. TCRdb recomputed calls from the 5' RACE reads with MiXCR, one row per CDR3 protein. Counted here are roughly 1.5 million distinct CDR3 sequences, roughly two fifths occurring once; the ten biggest clones make up about 4.1%. Sequenced material: blood. These receptors were taken from a woman between 18 and 30 years old in good health. CDR3s include the opening cysteine and the closing phenylalanine or tryptophan. The D gene is left open where the match is weak. Size tells how often a clone was seen (once, few, many) or the class of an expanded clone, and some rows leave it out.

V	D	size	J	CDR3	DNA
TRBV6-5	.	.	TRBJ2-4	CASSYREALEQYF	TGTGCCAGCAGTTACAGGGAGGCCCTAGAGCAGTACTTC
TRBV4-3	.	.	TRBJ2-1	CASSQEGVAGEQFF	TGCGCCAGCAGCCAAGAAGGGGTAGCTGGTGAGCAGTTCTTC
TRBV29-1	.	.	TRBJ1-1	CRVGTLRPGTSEAFF	TGCAGGGTCGGGACACTAAGGCCAGGGACCTCTGAAGCTTTCTTT
TRBV4-1	.	few	TRBJ1-2	CASRDGRLYGYTF	TGCGCCAGCAGGGACGGACGACTCTATGGCTACACCTTC
TRBV12-3/TRBV12-4	.	few	TRBJ2-5	CASSLGGTLGTQYF	TGTGCCAGCAGTTTGGGGGGTACTTTGGGGACCCAGTACTTC
TRBV20-1	.	many	TRBJ2-3	CSATWTVPGTDTQYF	TGCAGTGCAACCTGGACAGTCCCCGGGACAGATACGCAGTATTTT
TRBV6-5	.	.	TRBJ1-5	CASSYGGRGDQPQHF	TGTGCCAGCAGTTACGGGGGCAGGGGCGATCAGCCCCAGCATTTT
TRBV9	TRBD1	few	TRBJ2-7	CASSVASGQGGYEQYF	TGTGCCAGCAGCGTAGCTTCGGGACAGGGTGGCTACGAGCAGTACTTC
TRBV20-1	TRBD1	.	TRBJ1-1	CSARGAGGVTEAFF	TGCAGTGCTAGAGGTGCAGGGGGTGTGACTGAAGCTTTCTTT
TRBV20-1	TRBD2	few	TRBJ2-1	CSASASAGDQYNEQFF	TGCAGTGCTAGCGCGTCAGCGGGAGACCAGTACAATGAGCAGTTCTTC
TRBV2	TRBD1	many	TRBJ2-1	CASSSGQVVPGEQFF	TGTGCCAGCAGTAGCGGACAGGTCGTGCCGGGTGAGCAGTTCTTC
TRBV29-1	.	.	TRBJ2-1	CSGTFGKSSYNEQFF	TGCAGCGGTACCTTTGGGAAGAGCTCCTACAATGAGCAGTTCTTC
TRBV27	.	few	TRBJ2-3	CASSLRKAPRDTQYF	TGTGCCAGCAGTTTGAGGAAAGCCCCCAGAGATACGCAGTATTTT
TRBV27	TRBD1	.	TRBJ2-2	CASTRQGALGELFF	TGTGCCAGCACCCGACAGGGGGCGTTGGGGGAGCTGTTTTTT
TRBV5-1	.	.	TRBJ2-1	CASGGRGDEQFF	TGCGCCAGTGGGGGAAGGGGGGATGAGCAGTTCTTC
TRBV10-3	TRBD1	few	TRBJ1-2	CAISDPDRGTPNYGYTF	TGTGCCATCAGTGACCCGGACAGGGGAACCCCTAACTATGGCTACACCTTC
TRBV12-3/TRBV12-4	.	few	TRBJ2-3	CASSPEMGPDTQYF	TGTGCCAGCAGTCCCGAAATGGGGCCAGATACGCAGTATTTT
TRBV6-1	.	many	TRBJ2-7	CASSRASYEQYF	TGTGCCAGCTCGAGAGCCTCCTACGAGCAGTACTTC
TRBV10-3	TRBD1	.	TRBJ2-7	CAISDFSTGNMVEQYF	TGTGCCATCAGTGACTTTTCGACAGGGAATATGGTCGAGCAGTACTTC
TRBV20-1	TRBD2	many	TRBJ2-1	CSARDVAGYHNEQFF	TGCAGTGCTAGAGATGTAGCGGGGTACCACAATGAGCAGTTCTTC
TRBV6-6	.	.	TRBJ1-2	CASSYSSGPESNYGYTF	TGTGCCAGCAGTTACTCTTCAGGGCCAGAATCTAACTATGGCTACACCTTC
TRBV20-1	.	.	TRBJ2-7	CSAREGGQGNEQYF	TGCAGTGCTAGAGAGGGGGGGCAAGGGAACGAGCAGTACTTC
TRBV5-1	TRBD1	.	TRBJ2-3	CASSSERQGAFPDTQYF	TGCGCCAGCAGCTCCGAGCGACAGGGGGCGTTTCCCGATACGCAGTATTTT
TRBV29-1	.	many	TRBJ2-1	CSVEDHWDTQGNNEQFF	TGCAGCGTTGAAGATCATTGGGACACCCAAGGTAACAATGAGCAGTTCTTC
TRBV7-9	TRBD2	.	TRBJ2-7	CASTSGGAGGPHEQYF	TGTGCCAGCACTTCAGGGGGAGCGGGAGGGCCCCACGAGCAGTACTTC
TRBV20-1	TRBD2	.	TRBJ2-5	CSASASGRTETQYF	TGCAGTGCTAGTGCTAGCGGGAGGACAGAGACCCAGTACTTC
TRBV5-6	.	.	TRBJ1-5	CASSLGGSRNQPQHF	TGTGCCAGCAGCTTGGGAGGAAGTCGCAATCAGCCCCAGCATTTT
TRBV7-2	TRBD1	.	TRBJ2-7	CASSSSGAGGNEQYF	TGTGCCAGCAGCTCCTCCGGGGCAGGGGGCAATGAGCAGTACTTC
TRBV12-3/TRBV12-4	.	few	TRBJ2-7	CASRHRDEQYF	TGTGCCAGCAGGCACAGAGACGAGCAGTACTTC
TRBV7-9	.	few	TRBJ1-2	CASSFLNRHYGYTF	TGTGCCAGCAGCTTCCTCAACAGGCACTATGGCTACACCTTC
TRBV6-6	.	few	TRBJ2-7	CASSYTVQGVYEQYF	TGTGCCAGCAGTTACACCGTACAGGGAGTCTACGAGCAGTACTTC
TRBV3-1	.	.	TRBJ1-2	CASSQEWGSAGYTF	TGTGCCAGCAGCCAAGAGTGGGGCAGTGCGGGCTACACCTTC
TRBV24-1	.	.	TRBJ2-5	CAARGLETQYF	TGTGCCGCCAGGGGATTAGAGACCCAGTACTTC
TRBV27	TRBD1	.	TRBJ2-7	CASSRTGTGHGYEQYF	TGTGCCAGCAGTAGAACCGGGACAGGGCATGGGTACGAGCAGTACTTC
TRBV6-1	.	.	TRBJ2-1	CASSELGVQFF	TGTGCCAGCAGTGAATTAGGGGTGCAGTTCTTC
TRBV6-5	.	.	TRBJ2-7	CASSYSKSQGCEQYF	TGTGCCAGCAGTTACTCGAAGTCACAGGGATGCGAGCAGTACTTC
TRBV7-8	.	.	TRBJ1-1	CASSLRRTMNTEAFF	TGTGCCAGCAGCTTACGGCGAACCATGAACACTGAAGCTTTCTTT
TRBV6-5	.	.	TRBJ2-7	CASSLLALSSYNEQYF	TGTGCCAGCAGTCTACTAGCCCTCAGCTCCTACAATGAGCAGTACTTC
TRBV10-2	.	.	TRBJ2-5	CASSEEILRDPPSEEQYF	TGCGCCAGCAGTGAGGAAATCCTACGGGACCCTCCATCGGAGGAGCAGTACTTC
TRBV7-2	TRBD2	.	TRBJ2-1	CASSVLTSGGQYNEQFF	TGTGCCAGCAGCGTGTTGACTAGCGGGGGACAGTACAATGAGCAGTTCTTC